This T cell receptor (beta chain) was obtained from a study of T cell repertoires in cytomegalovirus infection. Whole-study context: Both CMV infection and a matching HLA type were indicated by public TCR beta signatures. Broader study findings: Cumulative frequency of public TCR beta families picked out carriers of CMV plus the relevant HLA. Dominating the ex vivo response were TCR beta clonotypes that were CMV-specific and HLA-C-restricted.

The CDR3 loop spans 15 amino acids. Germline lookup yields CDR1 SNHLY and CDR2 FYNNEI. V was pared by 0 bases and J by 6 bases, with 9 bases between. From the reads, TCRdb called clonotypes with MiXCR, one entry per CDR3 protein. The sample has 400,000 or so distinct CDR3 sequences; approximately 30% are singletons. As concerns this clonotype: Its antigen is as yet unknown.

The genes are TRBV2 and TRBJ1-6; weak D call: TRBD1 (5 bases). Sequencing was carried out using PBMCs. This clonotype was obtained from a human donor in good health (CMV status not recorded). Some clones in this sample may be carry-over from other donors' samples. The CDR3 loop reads CASSEAQGVNSPLHF. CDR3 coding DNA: TGTGCCAGCAGTGAAGCGCAGGGAGTTAATTCACCCCTCCACTTT. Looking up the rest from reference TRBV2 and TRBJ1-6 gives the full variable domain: EPEVTQTPSHQVTQMGQEVILRCVPISNHLYFYWYRQILGQKVEFLVSFYNNEISEKSEIFDDQFSVERPDGSNFTLKIRSTKLEDSAMYFCASSEAQGVNSPLHFGNGTRLTVT.